What follows are 17 T cell receptor beta chains derived from one specimen sequenced in a study of T cell repertoires in cytomegalovirus infection (dated by TCRdb to between 2019 and 2020). The run used an Illumina HiSeq 1500. TCRdb applied fastp at Q25 and MiXCR to the public reads, then kept only in-frame beta chains. Merged by CDR3 protein, the rows form single entries marked with the most common genes and DNA. Present in this sample are approximately 150,000 distinct CDR3 sequences, under 20% of which were seen just once. The ten largest account for roughly 20% of the sample. The material sequenced was CD8+ T cells from PBMCs. The origin of the receptors is a human donor in good health (CMV status not recorded). Some clones in this sample may be carry-over from other donors' samples.

The table lists this clonotype with a few counts. The junction and the germline gene differ at one end; a read error may be behind it. The chain carries TRBV4-1 and TRBJ2-7, with D possibly being TRBD2 (5 bases). CDR3 length equals 15 residues. Germline-derived CDR1 and CDR2 are MGHRA and YSYEKL. The CDR3 DNA reads as TGTGCCAGCAGCCAAGACCTTCCTAGCTTCTACGAGCAGTACTTC. Translated: CASSQDLPSFYEQYF.

The genes are TRBV7-2 and TRBJ1-1; unclear D gene. Trimming left V 6 bases short and J 10 bases short, with 12 bases between. The CDR3 contains 11 residues. Germline V gene lookup returns CDR1 SGHTA and CDR2 FQGNSA. CDR3 coding DNA: TGTGCCAGCAGTTCGCGACTAGGAGCTTTCTTT. This encodes CASSSRLGAFF.

This clonotype was seen only a few times. The chain recombines TRBV7-6 with TRBJ2-7; D is uncertain. The CDR3 is 15 residues long. The V end was cut by 2 bases, the J end by 3 bases, with 14 bases between. Per the germline V gene, CDR1 is SGHVS and CDR2 is FNYEAQ. CDR3 sequence: CASSLSSAPLYEQYF. The DNA of the CDR3 is TGTGCCAGCAGCTTATCATCCGCACCCCTCTACGAGCAGTACTTC.

This clonotype was detected many times. The chain employs TRBV6-2 or TRBV6-3 and TRBJ1-1; TRBD1 might be the D (6 bases). Germline V gives CDR1 MNHEY, CDR2 SVGEGT. Deletions cut 2 bases from V and 0 bases from J, with 13 bases between. CDR3 length: 16 residues. The CDR3 sequence: CASSYLGWDMNTEAFF. Here the CDR3 DNA reads TGTGCCAGCAGTTACCTCGGCTGGGACATGAACACTGAAGCTTTCTTT.

This clonotype has only a few counts. This chain connects TRBV27 to TRBJ1-1, with 12 positions matching TRBD1. Germline V lookup: CDR1 MNHEY, CDR2 SMNVEV (reference sequence). The CDR3 extends over 17 amino acids. The J segment lost 5 bases and the V segment lost 4 bases, leaving 11 bases of the junction unmatched. This chain's CDR3 is CASSSLPGQGAGTEAFF. As DNA, the CDR3 is TGTGCCAGCAGTTCCCTCCCGGGACAGGGGGCTGGAACTGAAGCTTTCTTT.

This clonotype was counted a few times. V is TRBV7-2 and J is TRBJ1-5; no reliable D call. This CDR3 is built from 16 residues. Germline-derived CDR1 and CDR2 are SGHTA and FQGNSA. V lost 4 bases and J 2 bases, leaving 15 bases between the germline ends. CDR3 sequence (DNA): TGTGCCAGCAGCTCGACATTTAGCGGGGGCAATCAGCCCCAGCATTTT. Translation: CASSSTFSGGNQPQHF.

The CDR3 reads CSARLTWVGGATDTQYF. CDR3 nucleotide sequence: TGCAGTGCTAGACTCACCTGGGTTGGCGGGGCTACAGATACGCAGTATTTT. The chain employs TRBV20-1 and TRBJ2-3; TRBD2 might be the D (6 bases). The CDR3 is 17 amino acids. V lost 2 bases and J lost 3, with 21 bases in between. Per germline, CDR1 DFQATT and CDR2 SNEGSKA (reference sequence).

The V and J genes are TRBV6-9 and TRBJ1-1; D is unclear. V was shortened by 5 bases and J by 0 bases, with 10 bases between the two germline ends. Germline lookup yields CDR1 MNHGY and CDR2 SVAAGI. The CDR3 is made up of 14 amino acids. CDR3 in amino acids: CASSVDGLNTEAFF. DNA for the CDR3: TGTGCCAGCAGTGTCGACGGCTTGAACACTGAAGCTTTCTTT.

This clonotype was recorded a few times. V usage is TRBV27 and J usage is TRBJ2-5; D is possibly TRBD1 or TRBD2 (5 bases each). This CDR3 region has 15 residues. CDR1 and CDR2 (germline): MNHEY, SMNVEV (reference sequence). Between the trimmed V and J ends, which lost 2 bases and 0 bases, there was a span of 10 bases. CDR3 protein: CASSLGDGNQETQYF. CDR3 in DNA: TGTGCCAGCAGTTTAGGGGACGGAAACCAAGAGACCCAGTACTTC.

This clonotype was detected a few times. V usage is TRBV4-3 and J usage is TRBJ1-1; TRBD1 matches 9 bases. There are 14 residues in the CDR3. The V gene's germline CDR1 is LGHNA and CDR2 YSLEER. Germline trimming cut 3 bases from V and 4 bases from J; bases unmatched to any gene: 3. DNA for the CDR3: TGCGCCAGCAGCCACGGGACAGGGACCACTGAAGCTTTCTTT. This gives the protein CASSHGTGTTEAFF.

This clonotype was counted a few times. This chain links TRBV11-2 with TRBJ2-2; 9 bases are shared with TRBD1. The trim removed 4 bases at V and 5 bases at J, leaving 11 bases unmatched. CDR1 SGHAT and CDR2 FQNNGV come from the germline V gene. CDR3 length equals 17 residues. The CDR3 bases are TGTGCCAGCAGCTCCGGACAGGGGAGTCGAGGAACCGGGGAGCTGTTTTTT. Amino acids: CASSSGQGSRGTGELFF.

This clonotype has just a few counts. V and J are TRBV29-1 and TRBJ2-7; 9 bases map to TRBD1. Germline V gene lookup returns CDR1 SQVTM and CDR2 ANQGSEA. The V gene end was trimmed by 6 bases and the J gene end by 7 bases; junction bases not matched to a gene: 13. The CDR3 extends over 14 amino acids. CDR3 sequence (DNA): TGCAGCGTCGGGGATGGGACAGGGACGAGGGAGCAGTACTTC. This encodes CSVGDGTGTREQYF.

This chain links TRBV6-1 with TRBJ2-1; weak D call: TRBD2 (6 bases). Germline CDR1 is MNHNS and CDR2 is SASEGT. The CDR3 spans 14 residues. V lost 8 bases, J lost 8 bases, and 19 bases lay in between. For the CDR3, the DNA is TGTGCCAGCCGCCGGGAGTTATCCTCGGATGAGCAGTTCTTC. Its translation is CASRRELSSDEQFF.

V gene TRBV7-3 combines with J gene TRBJ2-1; 10 bases fit TRBD2. Germline lookup yields CDR1 SGHTA and CDR2 FQGTGA. The CDR3 is 16 residues long. The V gene end was trimmed by 5 bases and the J gene end by 7 bases; junction bases not matched to a gene: 11. The chain's CDR3 is CASSRFGLAETNEQFF. In DNA, the CDR3 is TGTGCCAGCAGCCGATTCGGACTAGCGGAAACTAATGAGCAGTTCTTC.

This clonotype came up a few times. The chain is built from TRBV9 and TRBJ1-2, with D unclear. CDR3 length: 14 amino acids. Trimming stripped 6 bases from V and 2 bases from J, with 14 bases between. Looked up from germline, CDR1 is SGDLS and CDR2 is YYNGEE. CDR3: CASTPRASNYGYTF. In nucleotides, the CDR3 is TGTGCCAGCACCCCGAGGGCGTCGAACTATGGCTACACCTTC.

This clonotype came up a few times. For the CDR3, the DNA is TGTGCCAGCAGCTTAGCTGACGGGACAGGCGAGCAGTACTTC. Translation gives CASSLADGTGEQYF. The chain joins TRBV7-6 to TRBJ2-7; 8 nucleotides align to TRBD1. V trimming: 0 bases; J trimming: 6 bases; junction bases outside the gene matches: 4. The CDR3 runs 14 residues. Germline V gene data show CDR1 as SGHVS and CDR2 as FNYEAQ.

This clonotype has just a few counts. The chain links TRBV7-9 to TRBJ1-1, with TRBD1 as a possible D gene (6 bases). From germline, CDR1 is SEHNR and CDR2 FQNEAQ (reference sequence). Between the trimmed V and J ends, which lost 5 bases and 3 bases, there was a span of 13 bases. The CDR3 length is 14 residues. In DNA, the CDR3 is TGTGCCAGCAGCCCCCGGGGGCGCGACACTGAAGCTTTCTTT. Residues: CASSPRGRDTEAFF.